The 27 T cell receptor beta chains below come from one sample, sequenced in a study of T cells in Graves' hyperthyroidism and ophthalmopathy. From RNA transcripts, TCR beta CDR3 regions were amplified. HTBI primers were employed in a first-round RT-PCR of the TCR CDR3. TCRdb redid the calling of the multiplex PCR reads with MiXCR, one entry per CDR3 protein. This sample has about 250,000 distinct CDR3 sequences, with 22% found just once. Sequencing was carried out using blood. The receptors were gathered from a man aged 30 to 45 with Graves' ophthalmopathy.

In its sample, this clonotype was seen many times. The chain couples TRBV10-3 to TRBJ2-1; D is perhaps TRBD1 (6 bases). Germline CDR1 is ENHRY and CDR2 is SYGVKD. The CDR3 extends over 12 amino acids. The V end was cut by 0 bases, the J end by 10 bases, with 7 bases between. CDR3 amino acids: CAISESGQEQFF. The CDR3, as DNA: TGTGCCATCAGTGAGTCGGGACAAGAGCAGTTCTTC.

In nucleotides, the CDR3 is TGTGCCAGCTCACCCCTACAGAGTAGCGGGAAGCACAATGAGCAGTTCTTC. This codes for CASSPLQSSGKHNEQFF. V usage is TRBV18 and J usage is TRBJ2-1; TRBD2 aligns across 8 bases. CDR1 KGHSH and CDR2 LQKENI come from the germline V gene. With 3 bases clipped from V and 5 bases from J, the junction kept 12 bases outside the gene matches. This CDR3 has 17 amino acids.

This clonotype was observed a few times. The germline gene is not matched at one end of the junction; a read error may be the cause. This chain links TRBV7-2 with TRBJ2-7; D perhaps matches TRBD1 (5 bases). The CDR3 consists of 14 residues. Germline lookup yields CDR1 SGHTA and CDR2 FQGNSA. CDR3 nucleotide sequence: TGTGCCAGCACCTTAACCAGGACAACCTACGAGCAGTACTTC. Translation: CASTLTRTTYEQYF.

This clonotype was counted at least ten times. CDR3 coding DNA: TGCAGTGCTAGAGTCCCTGGCAGGGACGAGACCCAGTACTTC. Its protein product is CSARVPGRDETQYF. V and J are TRBV20-1 and TRBJ2-5; D may match TRBD1 or TRBD2 (5 bases each). Germline V gene data show CDR1 as DFQATT and CDR2 as SNEGSKA (reference sequence). CDR3 size: 14 residues. Deletions cut 1 base from V and 5 bases from J, with 14 bases between.

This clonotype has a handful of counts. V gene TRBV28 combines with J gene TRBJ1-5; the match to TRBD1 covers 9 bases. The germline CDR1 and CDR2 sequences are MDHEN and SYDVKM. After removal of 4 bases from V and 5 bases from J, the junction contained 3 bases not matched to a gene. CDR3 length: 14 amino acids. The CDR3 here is CASSSTGGHQPQHF. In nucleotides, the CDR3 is TGTGCCAGCAGTTCGACAGGGGGGCATCAGCCCCAGCATTTT.

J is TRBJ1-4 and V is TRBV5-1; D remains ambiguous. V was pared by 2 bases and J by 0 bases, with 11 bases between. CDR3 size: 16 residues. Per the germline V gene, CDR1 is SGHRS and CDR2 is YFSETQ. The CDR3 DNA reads TGCGCCAGCAGCTTCTACACCGTTGCAACTAATGAAAAACTGTTTTTT. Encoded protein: CASSFYTVATNEKLFF.

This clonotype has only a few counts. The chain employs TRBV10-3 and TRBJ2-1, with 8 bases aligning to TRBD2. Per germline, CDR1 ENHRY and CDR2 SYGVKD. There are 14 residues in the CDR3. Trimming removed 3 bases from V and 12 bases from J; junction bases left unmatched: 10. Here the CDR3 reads CAISEETSAMGQFF. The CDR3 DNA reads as TGTGCCATCAGTGAAGAGACTAGCGCAATGGGGCAGTTCTTC.

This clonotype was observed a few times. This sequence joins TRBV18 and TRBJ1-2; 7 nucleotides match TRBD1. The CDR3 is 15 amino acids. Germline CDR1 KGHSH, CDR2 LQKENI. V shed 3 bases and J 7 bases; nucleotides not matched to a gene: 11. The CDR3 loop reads CASSPPYRGISGYTF. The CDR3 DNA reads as TGTGCCAGCTCACCGCCGTACAGGGGAATAAGTGGCTACACCTTC.

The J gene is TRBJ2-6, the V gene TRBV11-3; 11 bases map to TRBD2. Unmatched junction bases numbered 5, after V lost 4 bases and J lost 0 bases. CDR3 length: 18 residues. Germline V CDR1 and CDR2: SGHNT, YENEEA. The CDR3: CASSSRTSGYSGANVLTF. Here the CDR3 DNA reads TGTGCCAGCAGCTCCCGGACTAGCGGGTACTCTGGGGCCAACGTCCTGACTTTC.

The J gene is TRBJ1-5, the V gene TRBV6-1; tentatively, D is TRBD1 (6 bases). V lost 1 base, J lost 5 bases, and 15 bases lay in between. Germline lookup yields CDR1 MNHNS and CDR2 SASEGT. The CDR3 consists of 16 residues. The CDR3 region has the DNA TGTGCCAGCAGTGAAGGGGCAGGGGCGACTTATCAGCCCCAGCATTTT. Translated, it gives CASSEGAGATYQPQHF.

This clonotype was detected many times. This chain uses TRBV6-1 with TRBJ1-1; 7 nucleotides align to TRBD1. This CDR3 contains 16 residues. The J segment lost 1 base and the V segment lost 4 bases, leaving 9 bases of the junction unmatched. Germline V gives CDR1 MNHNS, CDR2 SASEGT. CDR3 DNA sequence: TGTGCCAGCAGTGGAAATCCGGGACAGTCGAACACTGAAGCTTTCTTT. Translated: CASSGNPGQSNTEAFF.

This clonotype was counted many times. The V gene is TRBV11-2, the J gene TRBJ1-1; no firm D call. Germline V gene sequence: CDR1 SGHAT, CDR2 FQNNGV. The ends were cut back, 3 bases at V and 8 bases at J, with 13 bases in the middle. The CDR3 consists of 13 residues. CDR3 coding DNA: TGTGCCAGCAGCTTTTCTGGTTTATTCGAAGCTTTCTTT. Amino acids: CASSFSGLFEAFF.

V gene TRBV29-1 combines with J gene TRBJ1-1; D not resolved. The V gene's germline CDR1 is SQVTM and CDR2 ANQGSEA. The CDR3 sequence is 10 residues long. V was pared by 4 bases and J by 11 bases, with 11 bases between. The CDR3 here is CSVVSSRAFF. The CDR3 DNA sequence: TGCAGCGTTGTATCCTCGAGGGCTTTCTTT. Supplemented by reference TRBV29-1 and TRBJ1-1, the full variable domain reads SAVISQKPSRDICQRGTSLTIQCQVDSQVTMMFWYRQQPGQSLTLIATANQGSEATYESGFVIDKFPISRPNLTFSTLTVSNMSPEDSSIYLCSVVSSRAFFGQGTRLTVV.

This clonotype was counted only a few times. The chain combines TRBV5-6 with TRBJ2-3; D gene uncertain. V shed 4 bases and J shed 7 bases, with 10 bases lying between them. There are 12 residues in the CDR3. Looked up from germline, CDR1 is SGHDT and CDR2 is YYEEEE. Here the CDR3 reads CASSQDGYTQYF. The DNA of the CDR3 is TGTGCCAGCAGCCAGGACGGCTATACGCAGTATTTT. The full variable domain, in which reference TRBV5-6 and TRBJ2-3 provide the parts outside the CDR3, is DAGVTQSPTHLIKTRGQQVTLRCSPKSGHDTVSWYQQALGQGPQFIFQYYEEEERQRGNFPDRFSGHQFPNYSSELNVNALLLGDSALYLCASSQDGYTQYFGPGTRLTVL.

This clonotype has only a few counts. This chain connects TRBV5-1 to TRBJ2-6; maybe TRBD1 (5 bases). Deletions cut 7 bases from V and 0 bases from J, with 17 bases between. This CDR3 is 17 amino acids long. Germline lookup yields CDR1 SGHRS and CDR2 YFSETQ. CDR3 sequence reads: CASGIQGHSSGANVLTF. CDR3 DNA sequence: TGCGCCAGCGGAATCCAGGGTCACAGCTCTGGGGCCAACGTCCTGACTTTC.

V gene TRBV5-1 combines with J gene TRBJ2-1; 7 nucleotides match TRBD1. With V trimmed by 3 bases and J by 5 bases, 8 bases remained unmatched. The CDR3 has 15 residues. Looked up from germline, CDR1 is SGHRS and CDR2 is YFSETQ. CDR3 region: CASSSTGNTHNEQFF. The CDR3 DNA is TGCGCCAGCAGCTCGACAGGGAACACACACAATGAGCAGTTCTTC.

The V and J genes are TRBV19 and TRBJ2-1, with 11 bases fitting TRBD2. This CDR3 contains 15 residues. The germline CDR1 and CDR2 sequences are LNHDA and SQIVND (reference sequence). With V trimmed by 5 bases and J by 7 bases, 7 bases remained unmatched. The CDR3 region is CASSPSPSGRNEQFF. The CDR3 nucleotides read TGTGCCAGTAGTCCCAGTCCTAGCGGGAGGAATGAGCAGTTCTTC.

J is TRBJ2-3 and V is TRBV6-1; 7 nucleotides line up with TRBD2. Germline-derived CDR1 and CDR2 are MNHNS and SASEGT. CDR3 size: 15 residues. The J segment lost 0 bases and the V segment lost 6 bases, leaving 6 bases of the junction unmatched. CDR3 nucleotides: TGTGCCAGCAGGGTACTAGCGATGAGCACAGATACGCAGTATTTT. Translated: CASRVLAMSTDTQYF.

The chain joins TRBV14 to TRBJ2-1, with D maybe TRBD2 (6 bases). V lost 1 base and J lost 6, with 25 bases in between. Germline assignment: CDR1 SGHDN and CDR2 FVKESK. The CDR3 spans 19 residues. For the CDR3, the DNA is TGTGCCAGCAGCCAAGTGGCAGGGCCGGGACTCCGGCGGGGCAATGAGCAGTTCTTC. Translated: CASSQVAGPGLRRGNEQFF.

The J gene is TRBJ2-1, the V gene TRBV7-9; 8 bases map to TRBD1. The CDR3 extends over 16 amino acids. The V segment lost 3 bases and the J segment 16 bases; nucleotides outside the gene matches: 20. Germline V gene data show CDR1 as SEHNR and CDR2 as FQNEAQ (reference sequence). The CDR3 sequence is CASSLVGTIGTGLSFF. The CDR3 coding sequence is TGTGCCAGCAGCTTGGTGGGAACGATCGGGACAGGTCTTTCCTTCTTC.

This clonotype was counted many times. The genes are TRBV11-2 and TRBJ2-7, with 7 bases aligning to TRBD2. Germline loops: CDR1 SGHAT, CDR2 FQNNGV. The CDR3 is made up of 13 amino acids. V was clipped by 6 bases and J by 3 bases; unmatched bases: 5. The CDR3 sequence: CASRSWTSYEQYF. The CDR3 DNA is TGTGCCAGCAGGTCTTGGACTAGCTACGAGCAGTACTTC. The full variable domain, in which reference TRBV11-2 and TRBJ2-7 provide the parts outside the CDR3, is EAGVAQSPRYKIIEKRQSVAFWCNPISGHATLYWYQQILGQGPKLLIQFQNNGVVDDSQLPKDRFSAERLKGVDSTLKIQPAKLEDSAVYLCASRSWTSYEQYFGPGTRLTVT.

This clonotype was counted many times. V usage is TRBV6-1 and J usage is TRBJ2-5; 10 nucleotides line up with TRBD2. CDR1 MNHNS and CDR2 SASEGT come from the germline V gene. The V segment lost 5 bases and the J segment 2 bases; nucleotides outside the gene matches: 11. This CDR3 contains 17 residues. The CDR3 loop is CASSIRRASGGQETQYF. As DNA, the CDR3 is TGTGCCAGCAGTATACGGCGTGCTAGCGGGGGACAAGAGACCCAGTACTTC.

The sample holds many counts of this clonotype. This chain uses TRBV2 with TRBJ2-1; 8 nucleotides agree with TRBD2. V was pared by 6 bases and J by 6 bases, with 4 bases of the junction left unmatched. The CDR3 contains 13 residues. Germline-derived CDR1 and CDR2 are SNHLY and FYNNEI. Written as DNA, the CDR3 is TGTGCCAGCAGGGCGACTAGCGCCAATGAGCAGTTCTTC. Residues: CASRATSANEQFF.

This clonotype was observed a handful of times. The chain's CDR3 is CASSLFGTAYEQYF. CDR3 sequence (DNA): TGTGCCAGCAGCCTTTTCGGGACTGCGTACGAGCAGTACTTC. The rearrangement uses TRBV3-1 and TRBJ2-7; D may be TRBD2 (6 bases). Looked up from germline, CDR1 is LGHDT and CDR2 is YNNKEL (reference sequence). Trimming pared 4 bases from V and 4 bases from J, leaving 14 bases between. The CDR3 covers 14 residues.

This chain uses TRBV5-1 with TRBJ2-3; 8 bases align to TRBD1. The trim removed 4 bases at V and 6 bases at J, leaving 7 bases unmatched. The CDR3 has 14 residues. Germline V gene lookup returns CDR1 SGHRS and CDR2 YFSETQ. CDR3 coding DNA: TGCGCCAGCAGCCCCCGGGGACAGGCGGATACGCAGTATTTT. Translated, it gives CASSPRGQADTQYF.

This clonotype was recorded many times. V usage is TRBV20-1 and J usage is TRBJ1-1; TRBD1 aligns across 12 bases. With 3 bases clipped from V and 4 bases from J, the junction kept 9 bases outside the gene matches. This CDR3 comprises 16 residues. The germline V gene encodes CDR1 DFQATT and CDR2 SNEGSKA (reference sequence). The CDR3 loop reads CSARGQGALSSTEAFF. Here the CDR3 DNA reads TGCAGTGCTAGGGGACAGGGGGCACTTTCGTCCACTGAAGCTTTCTTT.

CDR3 loop: CASSPGAGESYEQYF. In DNA, the CDR3 is TGTGCCAGCAGCCCCGGGGCGGGAGAATCCTACGAGCAGTACTTC. The J gene is TRBJ2-7, the V gene TRBV5-4; 7 nucleotides agree with TRBD2. The junction had 8 bases not matched to a gene; V was cut back by 4 bases and J by 1 base. CDR3 size: 15 residues. Germline CDR1 is SGHNT and CDR2 is YYREEE (reference sequence).